The entry below describes one TCR beta chain. This clone has just a few counts. The antigen it binds to is not known. Qualities for individual bases were not recorded, and no much larger clone is one base off. V drops 2 bases and J drops 0 bases, leaving 11 bases in between. Its CDR3 holds 16 amino acids, cysteine through phenylalanine. The CDR3 DNA has 48 bases and is translated from base 1. Based on the germline V gene, the CDR1 and CDR2 sequences are SGHVS and FNYEAQ. In total, about 650 healthy bone marrow donors made up the cohort. All cohort members were sampled while nominally healthy, although unrecorded immune exposures were likely present. The donor was CMV seropositive and was included in the group of 300 or so seropositive cohort members. Each donor provided a peripheral blood sample, and peripheral blood mononuclear cells were used for TCR beta sequencing. Genomic DNA extraction from the blood cell samples was performed with the Qiagen DNeasy Blood Extraction Kit.

The data stem from a study of cytomegalovirus exposure and HLA in healthy donors (dated by TCRdb to 2017 to 2019). For context, the study as a whole: An earlier analysis of roughly 500 of the donors reported approximately 260 Gb of sequence data and about 120 million unique TCR beta sequences obtained from 150 million to 200 million T cells. Across about 370 genotyped donors of the cohort, an average of roughly 250,000 unique TCR beta nucleotide sequences per donor were sequenced, and 15% to 20% of those sequences were non-productive. Every discovery cohort repertoire had been produced on one sequencing platform. Alongside the repertoire data, information on donor age, sex, ethnicity and CMV serostatus was compiled. Among the approximately 400 genotyped donors, about 83% belonged to the genetic ancestry cluster associated with self-reported Caucasian donors. The study aimed to test whether cataloging public T cell receptors could reveal signatures of past pathogen exposure. A later genetic analysis took genome-wide SNP genotypes for about three fifths of the 666 donors and used that subset as a discovery cohort. To predict cytomegalovirus infection status, the study combined high-throughput TCR immunosequencing, statistical association of individual TCRs with disease status, and machine learning. In the later analysis, no new phenotypic data were used to find candidate immune exposures; instead, reliance was placed on TCR beta sequences and their occurrence across donors. Besides the first cohort of 500 to 700 subjects, a separate validation cohort made up of 120 different subjects was used. Typing coverage varied by locus: about 629-640 donors for A, B, C, DRB1 and DQB1; approximately 500 for DQA1; about 570 for DPA1; roughly 450 for DPB1. In a later analysis, previously published TCR beta repertoires from 550 to 750 donors were re-analyzed and high-resolution HLA genotyping was added so that TCR occurrence patterns could be studied. An earlier analysis of around 580 of the donors used high-throughput TCR beta sequencing to judge whether each TCR beta V gene segment behaved as functional or pseudogenic. Both class I and class II loci were covered by HLA typing, at four-digit resolution. Approximately 310 gigabases of sequencing data and 70 million to 100 million unique TCR sequences were included in an early release covering around 600 HLA-typed donors. Because of strong linkage in the cohort, four to six DR-DQ haplotypes were treated as single units for association and clustering. The study used immunosequencing to profile the T cell repertoires of 670 or so subjects and linked those repertoires to cytomegalovirus serostatus. The paper as a whole reports these results and caveats: While some public TCRs were present in many individuals, most TCR sequences turned up only very rarely across donors. CMV serostatus was the only immune exposure information available for the cohort. According to the authors, the approach could potentially be generalized to other disease states and immunological phenotypes. A cluster of highly shared sequence variants was judged likely to be a technical artifact of the sequencing pipeline. A later analysis found that HLA-associated TCR beta chains were more clonally expanded and had lower generation probabilities than equally common non-associated chains. An earlier analysis of approximately 590 of the donors showed that most TCR beta V segments appeared in productive rearrangements either about 87% or about 30% of the time, which broadly matched IMGT annotations. According to a later analysis, TCR association rates differed among HLA loci, with DRB1 alleles showing the most associated TCRs and HLA-C alleles showing the fewest. A later genetic analysis reported fewer N-insertions in productive TCRs among donors in an Asian-associated ancestry cluster than the roughly 620-donor mean. Because HLA typing was unavailable for some donors at each locus, only the typed subset was used in association tests. This cohort had only TCR beta chains sequenced, and the lack of alpha or paired-chain data limited which features could be detected. Correlated functional status among segregating V segments might reflect linkage disequilibrium, but an unknown experimental factor could not be ruled out. When HLA alleles, especially DR and DQ, strongly co-occurred, attributing TCR associations to individual alleles was difficult. Some IMGT-functional V segments, including TRBV6-2 and TRBV6-3, could not be told apart with the 87-base-pair reads, so those segments were excluded. V-gene and J-gene trimming of TCR beta chains was associated with a missense DCLRE1C variant in a later genetic analysis, and the association was replicated in an independent cohort. A later analysis associated 15,000 to 20,000 TCR beta sequences with specific HLA alleles at a false discovery rate of 0.05. A further reported finding was that TCR beta sequences accurately predicted the HLA-A and HLA-B alleles for most subjects in the first cohort. The earlier analysis of some 560 of the donors excluded seventeen rarely observed V segments, including chromosome 9 orphons, because counts were too low. The study gave a list of some 150 TCR beta chains associated with cytomegalovirus. Several of the top co-occurrence clusters appeared to be linked to parvovirus B19, influenza, CMV and Epstein-Barr virus, according to a later analysis. Sequencing depth was assumed to be roughly uniform across donors in the presence/absence analyses, though that assumption may not hold. The classifier was reported to diagnose cytomegalovirus status with high specificity and sensitivity in both the original cohort and the validation cohort. In vitro tests confirmed that a few of the cytomegalovirus-associated TCR beta chains recognize cytomegalovirus antigens. In a later analysis, most CMV-associated TCR beta chains were found to appear HLA-restricted, with HLA associations seemingly driven largely by CMV exposure.

The library was obtained by the immunoSEQ multiplex PCR assay. For the multiplex PCR, a mixture combining 60 forward primers for TCR Vbeta segments and 13 reverse primers for TCR Jbeta segments was used. Amplification of the CDR3 region of rearranged TCR beta genes was performed with a multiplex PCR assay on genomic DNA. The amplified TCR beta libraries were sequenced on the Illumina HiSeq System as 87-base-pair reads. The published analysis was carried out like this. A later analysis counted about 80 million unique TCR beta chains across the 700 or so repertoires, and 10 million to 11 million of these chains were shared by at least two donors. Raw reads were error-corrected and collapsed into unique sequences by a nearest-neighbor algorithm in which closely related sequences were merged to remove PCR and sequencing errors. To assign V, D and J gene segments, CDR3 sequences were aligned to IMGT reference sequences. For a sequence to be retained, a match of at least six nucleotides to both a V gene segment and a J gene segment was required. Rearrangements were classified as productive when the CDR3 lacked stop codons and remained in frame with V and J, and all other rearrangements were classified as non-productive. CDR3 was defined by IMGT convention, running from the second conserved V-encoded cysteine to the conserved J-encoded phenylalanine. The earlier analysis of 587 of the donors excluded sequences that lacked an unambiguous match to a single V gene segment. In an earlier analysis of 587 of the donors, V segments were called functional above 56.7% productive rearrangements and were called segregating when the between-donor standard deviation exceeded 5%. A statistical classification framework was developed to diagnose cytomegalovirus status using the catalog of TCR beta chain sequences. In a later analysis, TCR nucleotide sequences were compared against IMGT/GENE-DB human TR gene sequences so that V and J genes could be assigned. In a later analysis, CDR3 sequences and most-parsimonious VDJ recombination scenarios were assigned using the TCRdist pipeline. A later analysis defined each TCR beta chain by its CDR3 amino acid sequence plus V-gene family, and excluded reads lacking a unique V-gene family. In a later analysis, around 600 highly shared, low-generation-probability nucleotide sequences were removed to address suspected cross-contamination and a sequencing artifact. For each public chain, a later analysis derived a clonal expansion index from normalized ranks of inferred template counts within each repertoire. In a later analysis, generation probabilities were computed with a VDJ recombination model fitted to out-of-frame rearrangements, and the resulting probabilities were checked against IGoR. A later analysis scored TCR-TCR, TCR-HLA and TCR-CMV co-occurrence with hypergeometric tests, applying a repertoire-size bias correction to TCR pairs. To estimate false discovery rates, a later analysis permuted the HLA or CMV assignments 20 times. In a later analysis, co-occurring TCRs were grouped using DBSCAN, and TCRdist sequence similarity was added for clustering within HLA-allele-positive subsets. Repertoires with fewer than 30,000 or more than 120,000 public chains were left out of co-occurrence clustering, as were about 5 repertoires with anomalous nucleotide sharing. Held by TCRdb, this immuneACCESS table contains in-frame sequences only and omits some clones. Under half of the omission traces to an unresolved V gene where checked; the cause of the rest is unknown. V, J and clone size were drawn from that table, and D and trimming were deduced from the DNA. This sample is represented by fewer than 100,000 clones; about 74% of them were singletons. The ten biggest clones cover roughly 17% of the sample.

Sequencing used PBMCs. The TCR sequence derives from a man aged 55 to 69 in good health and CMV-seropositive. Rearrangement joined TRBV7-6 to TRBJ1-5, with a weak D call of TRBD1 (5 bases match). The DNA reads TGTGCCAGCAGCTTACTTGGGGCAGCTAGCAATCAGCCCCAGCATTTT. Its protein product is CASSLLGAASNQPQHF.